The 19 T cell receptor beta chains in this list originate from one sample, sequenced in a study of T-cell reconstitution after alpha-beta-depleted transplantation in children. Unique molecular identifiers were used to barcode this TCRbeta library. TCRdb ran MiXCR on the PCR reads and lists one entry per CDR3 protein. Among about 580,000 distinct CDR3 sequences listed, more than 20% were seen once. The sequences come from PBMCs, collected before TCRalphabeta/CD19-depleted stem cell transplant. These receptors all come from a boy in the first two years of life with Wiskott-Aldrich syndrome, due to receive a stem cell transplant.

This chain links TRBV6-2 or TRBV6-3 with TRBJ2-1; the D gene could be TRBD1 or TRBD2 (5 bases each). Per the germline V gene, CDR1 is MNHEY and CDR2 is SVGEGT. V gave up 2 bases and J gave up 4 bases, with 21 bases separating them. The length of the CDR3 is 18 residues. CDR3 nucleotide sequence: TGTGCCAGCAGTTACGGCCCGGGACGGTGGAAGGGTTACAATGAGCAGTTCTTC. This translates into CASSYGPGRWKGYNEQFF.

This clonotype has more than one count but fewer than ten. This CDR3 reads CASSTGVGGYTF. The DNA of the CDR3 is TGTGCCAGCAGTACAGGGGTTGGAGGCTACACCTTC. This chain uses TRBV12-3 or TRBV12-4 with TRBJ1-2; 7 bases line up with TRBD1. This CDR3 is 12 amino acids long. The trim removed 5 bases at V and 8 bases at J, leaving 5 bases unmatched.

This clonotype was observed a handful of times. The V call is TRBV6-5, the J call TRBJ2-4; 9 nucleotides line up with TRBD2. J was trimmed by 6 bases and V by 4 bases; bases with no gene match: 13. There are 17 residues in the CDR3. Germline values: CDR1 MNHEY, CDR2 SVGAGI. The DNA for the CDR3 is TGTGCCAGCAGTTTTCATAGCGGGAGTCCCCCCTTAAACATTCAGTACTTC. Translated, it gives CASSFHSGSPPLNIQYF.

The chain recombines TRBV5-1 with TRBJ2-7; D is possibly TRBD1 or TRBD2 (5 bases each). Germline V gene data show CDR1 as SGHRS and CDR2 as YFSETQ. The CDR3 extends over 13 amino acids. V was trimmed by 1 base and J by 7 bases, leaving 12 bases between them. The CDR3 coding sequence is TGCGCCAGCAGCTTGAAAATGAGGGGAGAGCAGTACTTC. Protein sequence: CASSLKMRGEQYF.

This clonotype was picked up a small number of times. CDR3: CSATGDQPQHF. The DNA of the CDR3 is TGCAGTGCTACAGGGGATCAGCCCCAGCATTTT. The V gene is TRBV20-1, the J gene TRBJ1-5, with a weak D call TRBD1 (6 bases). Trimming stripped 4 bases from V and 5 bases from J, with 6 bases between. CDR1 DFQATT and CDR2 SNEGSKA come from the germline V gene (reference sequence). The CDR3 is made up of 11 amino acids.

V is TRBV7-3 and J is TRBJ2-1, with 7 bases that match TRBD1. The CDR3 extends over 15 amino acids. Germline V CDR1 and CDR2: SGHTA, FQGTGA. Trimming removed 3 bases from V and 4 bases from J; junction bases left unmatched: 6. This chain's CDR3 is CASSFRGGSYNEQFF. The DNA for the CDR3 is TGTGCCAGCAGCTTCCGAGGGGGCTCTTACAATGAGCAGTTCTTC.

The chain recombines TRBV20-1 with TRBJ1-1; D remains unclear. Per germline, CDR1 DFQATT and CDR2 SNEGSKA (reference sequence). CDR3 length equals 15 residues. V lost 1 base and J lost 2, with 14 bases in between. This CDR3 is CSARGIRDINTEAFF. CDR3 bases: TGCAGTGCTAGAGGAATAAGGGATATCAACACTGAAGCTTTCTTT.

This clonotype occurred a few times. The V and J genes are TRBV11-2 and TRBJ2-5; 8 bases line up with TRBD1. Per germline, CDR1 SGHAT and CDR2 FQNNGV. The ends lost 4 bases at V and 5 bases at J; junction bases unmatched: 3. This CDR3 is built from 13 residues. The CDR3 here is CASSWTGSETQYF. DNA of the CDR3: TGTGCCAGCAGCTGGACAGGGTCGGAGACCCAGTACTTC. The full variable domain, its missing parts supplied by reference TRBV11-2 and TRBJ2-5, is EAGVAQSPRYKIIEKRQSVAFWCNPISGHATLYWYQQILGQGPKLLIQFQNNGVVDDSQLPKDRFSAERLKGVDSTLKIQPAKLEDSAVYLCASSWTGSETQYFGPGTRLLVL.

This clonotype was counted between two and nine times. The CDR3 loop is CASCLRAGGANTGELFF. DNA of the CDR3: TGTGCCAGTTGTCTAAGGGCAGGGGGCGCGAACACCGGGGAGCTGTTTTTT. The chain is built from TRBV12-3 or TRBV12-4 and TRBJ2-2, with 8 nucleotides matching TRBD1. The length of the CDR3 is 17 residues. Trimming cost V 9 bases and J 0 bases; bases outside gene matches: 12.

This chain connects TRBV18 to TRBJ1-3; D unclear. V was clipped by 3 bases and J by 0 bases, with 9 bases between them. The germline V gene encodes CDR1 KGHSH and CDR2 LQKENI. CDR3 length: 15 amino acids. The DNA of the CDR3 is TGTGCCAGCTCACCGAGAAGTTCCTCTGGAAACACCATATATTTT. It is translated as CASSPRSSSGNTIYF.

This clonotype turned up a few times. CDR3 sequence reads: CSARAGTKGEQFF. In DNA, the CDR3 is TGCAGTGCTAGAGCGGGGACTAAGGGTGAGCAGTTCTTC. The chain is built from TRBV20-1 and TRBJ2-1; TRBD2 matches at 7 bases. The junction had 6 bases not matched to a gene; V was cut back by 1 base and J by 9 bases. CDR3 size: 13 residues. CDR1 is DFQATT, CDR2 SNEGSKA, per germline (reference sequence).

The CDR3 sequence: CASSLDRPRLSGFTDTQYF. The CDR3 DNA follows: TGTGCCAGCAGCTTAGACCGCCCACGGCTATCGGGATTCACAGATACGCAGTATTTT. The chain is built from TRBV11-2 and TRBJ2-3, with D perhaps matching TRBD2 (5 bases). Germline V CDR1 and CDR2: SGHAT, FQNNGV. The CDR3 has 19 residues. With 0 bases removed from V and 2 bases from J, the gap between germline ends came to 21 bases.

CDR3: CASSLGQALTYEQYF. CDR3 sequence (DNA): TGTGCCAGCAGCTTAGGACAGGCGTTGACCTACGAGCAGTACTTC. The chain uses TRBV5-6 and TRBJ2-7; 7 bases align to TRBD1. Trimming removed 2 bases from V and 2 bases from J; junction bases left unmatched: 7. The CDR3 has 15 residues. Looked up from germline, CDR1 is SGHDT and CDR2 is YYEEEE.

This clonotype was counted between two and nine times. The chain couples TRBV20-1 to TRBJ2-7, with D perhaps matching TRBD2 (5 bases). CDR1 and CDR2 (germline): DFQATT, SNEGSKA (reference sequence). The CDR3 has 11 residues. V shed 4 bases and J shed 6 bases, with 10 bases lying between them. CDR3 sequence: CSATSSREQYF. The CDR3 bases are TGCAGTGCTACTAGCTCGCGCGAGCAGTACTTC.

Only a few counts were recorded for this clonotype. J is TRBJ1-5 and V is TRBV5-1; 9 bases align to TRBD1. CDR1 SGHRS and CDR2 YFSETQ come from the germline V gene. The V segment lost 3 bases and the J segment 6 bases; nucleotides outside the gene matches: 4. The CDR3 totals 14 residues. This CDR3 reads CASSSGQGSQPQHF. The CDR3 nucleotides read TGCGCCAGCAGCTCGGGACAGGGCAGTCAGCCCCAGCATTTT.

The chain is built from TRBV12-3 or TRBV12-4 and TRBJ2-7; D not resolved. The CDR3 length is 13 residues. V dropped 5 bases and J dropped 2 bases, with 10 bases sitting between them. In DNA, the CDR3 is TGTGCCAGCAGTCAGACGCACACCTACGAGCAGTACTTC. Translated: CASSQTHTYEQYF.

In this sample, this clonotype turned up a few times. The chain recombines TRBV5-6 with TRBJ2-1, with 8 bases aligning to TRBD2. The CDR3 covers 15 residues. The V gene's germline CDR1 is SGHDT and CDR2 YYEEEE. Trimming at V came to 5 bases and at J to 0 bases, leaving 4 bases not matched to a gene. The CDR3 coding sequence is TGTGCCAGCAGACTCGGGAGGGTCTCCTACAATGAGCAGTTCTTC. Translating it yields CASRLGRVSYNEQFF.

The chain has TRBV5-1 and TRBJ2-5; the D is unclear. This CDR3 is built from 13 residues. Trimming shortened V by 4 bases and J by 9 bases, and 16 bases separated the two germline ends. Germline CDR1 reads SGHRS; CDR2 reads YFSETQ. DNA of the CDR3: TGCGCCAGCAGCGCCGAACCCCGTGGGGCCCAGTACTTC. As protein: CASSAEPRGAQYF.

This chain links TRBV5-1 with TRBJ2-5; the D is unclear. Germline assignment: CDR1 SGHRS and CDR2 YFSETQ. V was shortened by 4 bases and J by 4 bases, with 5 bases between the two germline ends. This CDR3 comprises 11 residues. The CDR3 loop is CASSRAETQYF. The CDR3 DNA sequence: TGCGCCAGCAGCAGAGCAGAGACCCAGTACTTC. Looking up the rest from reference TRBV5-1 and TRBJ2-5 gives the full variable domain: KAGVTQTPRYLIKTRGQQVTLSCSPISGHRSVSWYQQTPGQGLQFLFEYFSETQRNKGNFPGRFSGRQFSNSRSEMNVSTLELGDSALYLCASSRAETQYFGPGTRLLVL.